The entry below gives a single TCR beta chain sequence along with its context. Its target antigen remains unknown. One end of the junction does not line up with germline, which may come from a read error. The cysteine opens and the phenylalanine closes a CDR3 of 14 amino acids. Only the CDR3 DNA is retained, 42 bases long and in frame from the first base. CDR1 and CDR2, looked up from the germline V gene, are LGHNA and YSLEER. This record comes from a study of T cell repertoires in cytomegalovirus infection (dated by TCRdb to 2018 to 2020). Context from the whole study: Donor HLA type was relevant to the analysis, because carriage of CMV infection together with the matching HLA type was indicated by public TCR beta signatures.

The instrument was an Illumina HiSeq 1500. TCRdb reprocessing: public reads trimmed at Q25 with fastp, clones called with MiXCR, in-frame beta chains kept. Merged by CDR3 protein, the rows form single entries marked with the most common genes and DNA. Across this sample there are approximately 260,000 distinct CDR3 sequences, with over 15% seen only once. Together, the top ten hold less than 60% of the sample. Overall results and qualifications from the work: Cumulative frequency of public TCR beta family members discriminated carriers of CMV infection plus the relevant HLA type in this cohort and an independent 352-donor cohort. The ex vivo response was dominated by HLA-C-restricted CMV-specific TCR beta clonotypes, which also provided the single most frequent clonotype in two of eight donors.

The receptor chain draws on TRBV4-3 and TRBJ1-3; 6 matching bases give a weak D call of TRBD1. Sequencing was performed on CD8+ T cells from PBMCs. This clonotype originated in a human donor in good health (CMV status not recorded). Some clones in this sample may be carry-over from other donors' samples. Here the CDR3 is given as CANSQVGGQDTIYF. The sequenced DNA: TGCGCCAACAGCCAAGTCGGGGGGCAGGACACCATATATTTT.